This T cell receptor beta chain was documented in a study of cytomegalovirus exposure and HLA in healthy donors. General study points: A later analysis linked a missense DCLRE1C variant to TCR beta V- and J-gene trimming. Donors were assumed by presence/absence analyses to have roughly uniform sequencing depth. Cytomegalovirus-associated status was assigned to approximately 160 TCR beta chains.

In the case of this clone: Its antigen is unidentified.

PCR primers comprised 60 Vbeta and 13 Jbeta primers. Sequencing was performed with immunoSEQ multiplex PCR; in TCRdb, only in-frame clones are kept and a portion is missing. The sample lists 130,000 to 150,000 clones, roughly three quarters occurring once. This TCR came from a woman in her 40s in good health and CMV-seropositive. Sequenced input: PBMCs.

CDR3 DNA sequence: TGTGCCAGCAGACCCCGGACAGTCGCCTACGAGCAGTACTTC. It codes for CASRPRTVAYEQYF. This chain connects TRBV28 to TRBJ2-7, with D possibly TRBD1 on 6 matching bases. The germline CDR1 and CDR2 sequences are MDHEN and SYDVKM. The CDR3 sequence is 14 residues long. The germline V and J ends were trimmed by 6 bases and 2 bases, with 14 bases remaining between them.